This T cell receptor (beta chain) was recovered during a study of T-cell memory formation after mild COVID-19. The study's findings and limits: CD4+ contracting clones were mainly CM and EM; CD8+ ones, EMRA. The pre-infection memory compartment contained some responding clones, suggesting cross-reactive memory joined. Clones shrinking between day 15 and 85 showed a balanced CD4/CD8 split, and those that grew later tilted toward CD4+.

Note on this clonotype: No antigen is known for it.

The 5'RACE method, run with constant-segment primers, produced TCR alpha and TCR beta cDNA libraries (carrying sample barcodes and UMIs). Via MiXCR, TCRdb re-called the 5' RACE reads, giving one row per CDR3 protein. The table lists around 340,000 distinct CDR3 sequences, approximately 13% of them singletons. Trimming took 5 bases from V and 5 from J; bases not matched to a gene: 9. The germline V gene encodes CDR1 SGHRS and CDR2 YFSETQ. There are 14 residues in the CDR3. The sequence came from a man between 18 and 35 years old who had mild COVID-19 (a few samples of this study predate the infection). Cell type and time point are not known. V usage is TRBV5-1 and J usage is TRBJ2-7; the match to TRBD1 covers 8 bases. The sequencing input was PBMCs or a T cell subset sorted from them (not recorded which). The CDR3 region is CASRPIGQGHEQYF. The CDR3 nucleotides read TGCGCCAGCAGACCCATAGGACAGGGCCACGAGCAGTACTTC.